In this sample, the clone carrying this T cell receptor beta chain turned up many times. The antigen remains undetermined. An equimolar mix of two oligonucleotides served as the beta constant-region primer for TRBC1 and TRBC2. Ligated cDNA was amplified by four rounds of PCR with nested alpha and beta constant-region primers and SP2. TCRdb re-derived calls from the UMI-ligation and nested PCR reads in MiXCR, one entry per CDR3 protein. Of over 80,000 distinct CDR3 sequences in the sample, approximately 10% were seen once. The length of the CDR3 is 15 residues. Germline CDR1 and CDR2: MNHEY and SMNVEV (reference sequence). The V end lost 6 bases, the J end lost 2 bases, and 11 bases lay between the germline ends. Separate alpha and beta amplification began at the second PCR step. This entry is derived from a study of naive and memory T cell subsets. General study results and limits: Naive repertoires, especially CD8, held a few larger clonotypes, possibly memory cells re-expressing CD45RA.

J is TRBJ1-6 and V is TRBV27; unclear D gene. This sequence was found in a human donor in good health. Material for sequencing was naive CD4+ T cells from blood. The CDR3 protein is CASRILQPYNSPLHF. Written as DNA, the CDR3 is TGTGCCAGCAGGATCCTCCAGCCCTATAATTCACCCCTCCACTTT.